This T cell receptor (beta chain) was found in a study of CD8+CD57+ T cells in acquired aplastic anemia. Study-level background: Mean yield of DNA from sorted CD4+ and CD8+ cells was 2.5 to 4 ug.

CDR3 length equals 16 residues. Trimming pared 3 bases from V and 1 base from J, leaving 15 bases between. Germline V CDR1 and CDR2: LNHDA, SQIVND (reference sequence). Profiles of TCR beta VDJ and CDR3 were generated from a genomic DNA template. Each CDR3 protein gets one entry after TCRdb re-called the reads with MiXCR. The profile shows approximately 130,000 distinct CDR3 sequences, approximately 36% of them singletons. Sequencing involved patients with CD8+CD57+ cell expansion previously shown by flow cytometry. The patients, all of them, had severe acquired aplastic anemia. The sequenced sample was sorted CD4+, CD8+, or CD8+CD57+ T cells (not recorded which) from PBMCs. The chain has TRBV19 and TRBJ1-1; D may be TRBD1 (5 bases). This TCR derives from a human donor with aplastic anemia. This CDR3 is CASSIPRGTPNTEAFF. The CDR3 DNA is TGTGCCAGTAGTATCCCCCGGGGGACCCCGAACACTGAAGCTTTCTTT.